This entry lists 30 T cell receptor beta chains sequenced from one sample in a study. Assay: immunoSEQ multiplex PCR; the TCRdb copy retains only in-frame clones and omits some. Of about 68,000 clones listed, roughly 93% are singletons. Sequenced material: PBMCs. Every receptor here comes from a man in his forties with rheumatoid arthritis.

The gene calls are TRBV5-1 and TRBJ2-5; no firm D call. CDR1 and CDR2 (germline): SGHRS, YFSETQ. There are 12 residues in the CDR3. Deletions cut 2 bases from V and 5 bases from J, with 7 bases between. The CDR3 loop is CASSFGTETQYF. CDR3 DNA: TGCGCCAGCAGCTTTGGAACGGAGACCCAGTACTTC.

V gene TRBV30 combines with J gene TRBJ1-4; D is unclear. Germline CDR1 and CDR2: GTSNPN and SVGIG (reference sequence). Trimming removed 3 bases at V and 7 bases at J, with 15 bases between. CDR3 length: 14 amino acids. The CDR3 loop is CAWSWVGRGEKLFF. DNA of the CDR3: TGTGCCTGGAGCTGGGTAGGGAGAGGTGAAAAACTGTTTTTT.

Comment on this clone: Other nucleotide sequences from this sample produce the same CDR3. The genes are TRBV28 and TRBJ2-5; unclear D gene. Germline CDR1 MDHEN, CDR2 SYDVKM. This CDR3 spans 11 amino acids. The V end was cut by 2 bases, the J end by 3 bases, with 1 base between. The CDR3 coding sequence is TGTGCCAGCAGTTTAGAAGAGACCCAGTACTTC. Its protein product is CASSLEETQYF.

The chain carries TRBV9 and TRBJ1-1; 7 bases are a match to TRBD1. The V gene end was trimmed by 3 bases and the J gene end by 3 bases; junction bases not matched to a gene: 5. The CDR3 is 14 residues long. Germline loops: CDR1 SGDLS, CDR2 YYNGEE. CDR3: CASSGRDRHTEAFF. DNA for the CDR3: TGTGCCAGCAGCGGCCGGGACAGACACACTGAAGCTTTCTTT.

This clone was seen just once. CDR3 DNA: TGTGCCAGCAGTGAATCTAGCGGGGTGCATGAGCAGTACTTC. Amino acids: CASSESSGVHEQYF. The chain uses TRBV6-1 and TRBJ2-7; 9 positions agree with TRBD2. The trim removed 2 bases at V and 7 bases at J, leaving 6 bases unmatched. Germline V gene sequence: CDR1 MNHNS, CDR2 SASEGT. This CDR3 region has 14 residues.

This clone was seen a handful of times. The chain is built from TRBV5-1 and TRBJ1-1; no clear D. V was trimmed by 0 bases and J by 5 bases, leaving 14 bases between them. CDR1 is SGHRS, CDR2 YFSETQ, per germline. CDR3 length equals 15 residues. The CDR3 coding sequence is TGCGCCAGCAGCTTGGGGGCGTTGTCCTCGACTGAAGCTTTCTTT. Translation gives CASSLGALSSTEAFF.

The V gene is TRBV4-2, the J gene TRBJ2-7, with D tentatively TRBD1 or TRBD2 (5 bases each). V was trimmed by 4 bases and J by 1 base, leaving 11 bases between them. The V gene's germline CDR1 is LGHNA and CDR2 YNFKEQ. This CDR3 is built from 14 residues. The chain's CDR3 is CASSPPWGSYEQYF. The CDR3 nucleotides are TGTGCCAGCAGCCCCCCGTGGGGGTCCTACGAGCAGTACTTC.

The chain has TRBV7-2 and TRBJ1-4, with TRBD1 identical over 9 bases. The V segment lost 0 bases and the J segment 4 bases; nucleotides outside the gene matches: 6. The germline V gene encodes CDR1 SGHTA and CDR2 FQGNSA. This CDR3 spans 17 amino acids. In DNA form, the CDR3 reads TGTGCCAGCAGCTTAGCGCGTGGACAGGGGTTTAATGAAAAACTGTTTTTT. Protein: CASSLARGQGFNEKLFF.

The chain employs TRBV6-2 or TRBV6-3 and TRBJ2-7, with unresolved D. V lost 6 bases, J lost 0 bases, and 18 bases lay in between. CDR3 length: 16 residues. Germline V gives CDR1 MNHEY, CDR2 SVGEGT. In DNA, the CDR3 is TGTGCCAGCAGCAGATCCTCGCACACGGACTCCTACGAGCAGTACTTC. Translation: CASSRSSHTDSYEQYF.

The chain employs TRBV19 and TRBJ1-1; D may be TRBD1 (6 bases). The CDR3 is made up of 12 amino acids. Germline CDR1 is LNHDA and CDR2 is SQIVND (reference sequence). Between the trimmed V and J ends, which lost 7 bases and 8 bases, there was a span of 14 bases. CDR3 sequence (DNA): TGTGCCAGTAAGCAACAGGGCTCCGAAGCTTTCTTT. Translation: CASKQQGSEAFF.

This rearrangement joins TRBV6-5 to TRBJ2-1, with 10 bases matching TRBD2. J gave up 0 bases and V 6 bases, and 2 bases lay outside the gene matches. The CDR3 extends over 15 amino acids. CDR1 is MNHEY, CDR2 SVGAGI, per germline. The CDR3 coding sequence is TGTGCCAGCAGAGGGACTAGCGACTCCTACAATGAGCAGTTCTTC. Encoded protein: CASRGTSDSYNEQFF.

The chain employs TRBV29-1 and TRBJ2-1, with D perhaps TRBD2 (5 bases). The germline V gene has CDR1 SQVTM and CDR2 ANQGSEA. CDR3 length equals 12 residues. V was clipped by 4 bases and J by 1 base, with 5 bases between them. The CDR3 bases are TGCAGCGTTGGGACTTCCTACAATGAGCAGTTCTTC. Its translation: CSVGTSYNEQFF.

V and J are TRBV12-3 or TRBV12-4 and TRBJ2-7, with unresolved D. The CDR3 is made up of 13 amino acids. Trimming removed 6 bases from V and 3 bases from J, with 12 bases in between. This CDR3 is CASSPPRVYEQYF. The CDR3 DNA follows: TGTGCCAGCAGCCCGCCCAGAGTCTACGAGCAGTACTTC.

The CDR3 loop reads CASRNKKPGNTEAFF. CDR3 DNA sequence: TGTGCCAGCAGAAACAAAAAGCCGGGGAACACTGAAGCTTTCTTT. The rearrangement joins TRBV7-2 to TRBJ1-1; D is ambiguous. Germline V gene sequence: CDR1 SGHTA, CDR2 FQGNSA. The CDR3 covers 15 residues. V gave up 6 bases and J gave up 1 base, with 15 bases separating them.

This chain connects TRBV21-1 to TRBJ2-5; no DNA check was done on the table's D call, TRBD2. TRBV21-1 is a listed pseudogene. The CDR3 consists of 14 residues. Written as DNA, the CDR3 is TGTGCCAGCAGTACCCCGGGGCGGGAGCGGACCCAGTACTTC. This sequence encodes CASSTPGRERTQYF.

The CDR3 nucleotides read TGTGCCAGCAGTTCCGGGACTACCAGCAATGAGCAGTTCTTC. Its protein product is CASSSGTTSNEQFF. The chain links TRBV19 to TRBJ2-1, with 7 nucleotides matching TRBD2. With V trimmed by 9 bases and J by 6 bases, 11 bases remained unmatched. This CDR3 spans 14 amino acids. Germline assignment: CDR1 LNHDA and CDR2 SQIVND (reference sequence).

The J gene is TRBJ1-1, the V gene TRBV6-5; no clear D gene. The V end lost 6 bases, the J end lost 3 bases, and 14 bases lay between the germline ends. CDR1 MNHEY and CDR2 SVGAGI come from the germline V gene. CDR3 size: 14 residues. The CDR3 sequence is CASSHRWTDTEAFF. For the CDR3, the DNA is TGTGCCAGCAGCCACCGGTGGACGGACACTGAAGCTTTCTTT.

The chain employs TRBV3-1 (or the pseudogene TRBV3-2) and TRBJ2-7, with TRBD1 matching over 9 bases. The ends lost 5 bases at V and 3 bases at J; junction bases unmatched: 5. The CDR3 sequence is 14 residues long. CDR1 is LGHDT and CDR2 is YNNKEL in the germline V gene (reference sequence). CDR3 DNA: TGTGCCAGCAGCGAAGGGACAGGGATCTACGAGCAGTACTTC. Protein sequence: CASSEGTGIYEQYF.

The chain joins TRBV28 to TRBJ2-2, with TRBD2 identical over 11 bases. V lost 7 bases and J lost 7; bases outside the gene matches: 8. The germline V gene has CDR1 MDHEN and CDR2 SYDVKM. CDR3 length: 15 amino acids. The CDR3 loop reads CASTTGLAGIGELFF. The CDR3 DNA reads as TGTGCCAGCACCACCGGACTAGCGGGTATCGGGGAGCTGTTTTTT.

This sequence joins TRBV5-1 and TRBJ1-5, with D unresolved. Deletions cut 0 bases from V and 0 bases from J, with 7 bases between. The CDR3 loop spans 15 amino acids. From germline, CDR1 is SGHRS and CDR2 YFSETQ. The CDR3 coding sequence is TGCGCCAGCAGCTTGGAAGGGCTTAGCAATCAGCCCCAGCATTTT. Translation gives CASSLEGLSNQPQHF. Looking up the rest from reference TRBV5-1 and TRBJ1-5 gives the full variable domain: KAGVTQTPRYLIKTRGQQVTLSCSPISGHRSVSWYQQTPGQGLQFLFEYFSETQRNKGNFPGRFSGRQFSNSRSEMNVSTLELGDSALYLCASSLEGLSNQPQHFGDGTRLSIL.

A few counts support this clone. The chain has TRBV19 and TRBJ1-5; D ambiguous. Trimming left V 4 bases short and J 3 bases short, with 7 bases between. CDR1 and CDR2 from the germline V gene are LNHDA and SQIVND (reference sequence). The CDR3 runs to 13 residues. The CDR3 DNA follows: TGTGCCAGTAGTACAGGCCTCAATCAGCCCCAGCATTTT. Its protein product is CASSTGLNQPQHF. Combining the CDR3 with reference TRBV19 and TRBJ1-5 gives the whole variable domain DGGITQSPKYLFRKEGQNVTLSCEQNLNHDAMYWYRQDPGQGLRLIYYSQIVNDFQKGDIAEGYSVSREKKESFPLTVTSAQKNPTAFYLCASSTGLNQPQHFGDGTRLSIL.

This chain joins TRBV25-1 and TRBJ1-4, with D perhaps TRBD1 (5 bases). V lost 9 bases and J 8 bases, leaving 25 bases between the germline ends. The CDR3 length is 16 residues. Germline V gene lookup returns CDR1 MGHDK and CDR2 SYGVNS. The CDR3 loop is CASSERGSRGFEKLFF. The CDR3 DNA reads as TGTGCCAGTTCCGAACGCGGGTCTCGGGGCTTCGAAAAACTGTTTTTT.

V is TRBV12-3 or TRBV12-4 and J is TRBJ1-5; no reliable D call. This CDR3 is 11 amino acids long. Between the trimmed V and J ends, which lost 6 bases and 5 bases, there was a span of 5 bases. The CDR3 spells CASRPHQPQHF. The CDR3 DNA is TGTGCCAGCAGGCCCCATCAGCCCCAGCATTTT.

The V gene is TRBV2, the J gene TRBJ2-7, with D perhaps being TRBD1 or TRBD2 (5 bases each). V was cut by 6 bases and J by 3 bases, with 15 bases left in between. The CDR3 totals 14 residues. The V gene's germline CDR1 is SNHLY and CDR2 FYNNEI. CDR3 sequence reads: CASRGVPRGYEQYF. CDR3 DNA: TGTGCCAGCAGAGGGGTCCCCCGGGGCTACGAGCAGTACTTC.

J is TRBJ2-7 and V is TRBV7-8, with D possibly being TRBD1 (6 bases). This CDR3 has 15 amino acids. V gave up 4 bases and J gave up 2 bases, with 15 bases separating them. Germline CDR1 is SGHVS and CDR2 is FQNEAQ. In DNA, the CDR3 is TGTGCCAGCAGCTCCCGAGGCAGGGGCCCCTACGAGCAGTACTTC. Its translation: CASSSRGRGPYEQYF.

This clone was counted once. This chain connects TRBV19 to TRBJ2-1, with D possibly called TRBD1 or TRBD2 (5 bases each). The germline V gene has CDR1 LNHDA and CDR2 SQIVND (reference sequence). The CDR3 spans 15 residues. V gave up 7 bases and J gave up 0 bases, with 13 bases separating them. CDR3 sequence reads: CASIRDPSSYNEQFF. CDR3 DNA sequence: TGTGCCAGTATCAGGGACCCGAGCTCCTACAATGAGCAGTTCTTC.

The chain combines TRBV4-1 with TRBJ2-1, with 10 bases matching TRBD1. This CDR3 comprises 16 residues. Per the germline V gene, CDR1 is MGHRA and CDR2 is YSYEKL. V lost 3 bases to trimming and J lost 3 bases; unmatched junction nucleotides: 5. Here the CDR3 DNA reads TGCGCCAGCAGCCACTCCGGGACAGGGGTCTACAATGAGCAGTTCTTC. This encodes CASSHSGTGVYNEQFF.

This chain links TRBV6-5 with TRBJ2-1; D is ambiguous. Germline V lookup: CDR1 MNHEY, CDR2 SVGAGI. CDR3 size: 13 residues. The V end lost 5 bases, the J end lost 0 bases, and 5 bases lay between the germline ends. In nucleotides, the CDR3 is TGTGCCAGCAGTCCGGACTCCTACAATGAGCAGTTCTTC. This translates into CASSPDSYNEQFF.

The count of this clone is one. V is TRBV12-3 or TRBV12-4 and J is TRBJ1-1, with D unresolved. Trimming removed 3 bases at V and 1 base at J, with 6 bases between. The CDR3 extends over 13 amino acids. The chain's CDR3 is CASSLRGNTEAFF. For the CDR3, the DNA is TGTGCCAGCAGTTTGCGGGGGAACACTGAAGCTTTCTTT.

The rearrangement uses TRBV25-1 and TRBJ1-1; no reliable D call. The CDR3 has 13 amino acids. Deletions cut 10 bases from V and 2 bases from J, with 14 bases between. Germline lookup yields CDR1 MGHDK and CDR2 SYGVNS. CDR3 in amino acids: CATRAPGNTEAFF. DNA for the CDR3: TGTGCCACCCGGGCCCCAGGCAACACTGAAGCTTTCTTT.